The text below deals with one TCR beta chain. Amplification yielded TCR beta CDR3 regions, with RNA transcripts as the source. When the TCR CDR3 underwent first-round RT-PCR, the HTBI primer set was used. A single record per CDR3 protein comes from TCRdb applying MiXCR to the multiplex PCR reads. The table shows 530,000 or so distinct CDR3 sequences, with around 42% occurring only once. This entry is derived from a study of T cells in Graves' hyperthyroidism and ophthalmopathy. This CDR3 has 12 amino acids. Between the trimmed V and J ends, which lost 6 bases and 6 bases, there was a span of 11 bases. In germline, CDR1 is ENHRY, CDR2 SYGVKD. The patients, who ranged from 18 to 65 in age, presented with newly diagnosed hyperthyroidism lasting under 2 months.

This chain links TRBV10-3 with TRBJ1-1; tentative D call: TRBD1 (5 bases). The sample taken for sequencing was peripheral blood or thyroid tissue (not recorded which). This sequence originates from a woman under 30 with Graves' hyperthyroidism. Written as DNA, the CDR3 is TGTGCCATCAGAACGGCAGGGTCTGAAGCTTTCTTT. Protein product: CAIRTAGSEAFF.